These T cell receptor beta chains were read from a single sample in a study of cytomegalovirus exposure and HLA in healthy donors. Produced via immunoSEQ multiplex PCR; TCRdb's table is partial and in-frame only. The sample gives roughly 120,000 clones, 60% to 85% of which show up once; about 4.9% is in the top ten. The sample taken for sequencing was PBMCs. Receptors were obtained from a man aged 50-59 years in good health and CMV-seropositive. Both conserved end residues are part of each CDR3. A D gene is named only where the DNA matches it firmly. Size tells how often a clone was seen (once, few, many) or the class of an expanded clone, and some rows leave it out.

clone size	V gene	J gene	D gene	CDR3 DNA	CDR3 protein
.	TRBV5-1	TRBJ2-1	TRBD2	TGCGCCAGCAGCTTGAGGGTAGCGGGAGCCTACAATGAGCAGTTCTTC	CASSLRVAGAYNEQFF
.	TRBV7-9	TRBJ1-2	TRBD1	TGTTCCAGCAGCTTAAGTGACAGGGGGGCGTCTAACTATGGCTACACCTTC	CSSSLSDRGASNYGYTF
.	TRBV2	TRBJ1-6	TRBD1	TGTGCCAGCAGTGAAAGGACAGGGAACAATTCACCCCTCCACTTT	CASSERTGNNSPLHF
.	TRBV7-9	TRBJ1-2	.	TGTGCCAGCAGCATCCTAGGACAGAGCTATGGCTACACCTTC	CASSILGQSYGYTF
.	TRBV30	TRBJ1-5	.	TGTGCCTGGAGCAGGGGCATTGGAAATCAGCCCCAGCATTTT	CAWSRGIGNQPQHF
.	TRBV7-8	TRBJ2-5	.	TGTGCCAGCAGCCTCGGACAGCAAGAGACCCAGTACTTC	CASSLGQQETQYF
.	TRBV10-1	TRBJ1-5	TRBD1	TGCGCCAGCAGGGACCCTCCGGGACAGGGGCGAGTGGGCAATCAGCCCCAGCATTTT	CASRDPPGQGRVGNQPQHF
.	TRBV4-3	TRBJ2-7	.	TGCGCCAGCAGCCAAACACTCGGGGAGTACGAGCAGTACTTC	CASSQTLGEYEQYF
.	TRBV29-1	TRBJ1-2	.	TGCAGCGTTGTCGGGGGGGACGGCTACACCTTC	CSVVGGDGYTF
.	TRBV7-2	TRBJ2-7	TRBD1	TGTGCCAGCAGCCAGGGAGTGGGGGACAGCCCCTACGAGCAGTACTTC	CASSQGVGDSPYEQYF
.	TRBV29-1	TRBJ2-5	TRBD2	TGCAGCGTCGCTAAAGGTAGCGGGGTAGGGGAGACCCAGTACTTC	CSVAKGSGVGETQYF
.	TRBV2	TRBJ1-2	.	TGTGCCAGCAGCAGGACAGCCCTGTATGGCTACACCTTC	CASSRTALYGYTF
.	TRBV19	TRBJ1-5	TRBD1	TGTGCCAGTAGTATAGGACAGGGGAACGGTCAGCCCCAGCATTTT	CASSIGQGNGQPQHF
.	TRBV15	TRBJ2-7	TRBD1	TGTGCCACCAGCTTACGACAGGGGACCTACGAGCAGTACTTC	CATSLRQGTYEQYF
.	TRBV28	TRBJ1-3	.	TGTGCCAGCAGCGAGACTGGAAACACCATATATTTT	CASSETGNTIYF
.	TRBV6-1	TRBJ1-1	.	TGTGCCAGCAGTGAAGGGAAATCCAGGGTAGGTCGGTCCGACACTGAAGCTTTCTTT	CASSEGKSRVGRSDTEAFF
.	TRBV14	TRBJ2-7	TRBD1	TGTGCCAGCAGCCAAGCTAGGGACAGACCCTACGAGCAGTACTTC	CASSQARDRPYEQYF
few	TRBV2	TRBJ2-6	TRBD1	TGTGCCAGCAAGGGGACAGGGGGACTTTCTGGGGCCAACGTCCTGACTTTC	CASKGTGGLSGANVLTF
.	TRBV30	TRBJ1-2	.	TGTGCCTGTCCAAACGGGAGGTCTAACTATGGCTACACCTTC	CACPNGRSNYGYTF
.	TRBV18	TRBJ1-5	TRBD1	TGTGCCAGCTCACTCGGGACAGGGGCCGATCAGCCCCAGCATTTT	CASSLGTGADQPQHF
.	TRBV30	TRBJ2-3	.	TGTGCCTGGAGTGCTAGCACAGATACGCAGTATTTT	CAWSASTDTQYF
.	TRBV6-1	TRBJ1-4	TRBD1	TGTGCCAGCAGTAGCAGGGGGCGGAATGAAAAACTGTTTTTT	CASSSRGRNEKLFF
.	TRBV5-1	TRBJ1-4	TRBD1	TGCGCCAGCAGCTTGGAGGCGGGACAGCTGGGAAAACTGTTTTTT	CASSLEAGQLGKLFF
.	TRBV7-9	TRBJ1-3	.	TGTGCCAGCATTCTGGATGGAGCGGGAAGCACCATATATTTT	CASILDGAGSTIYF
.	TRBV19	TRBJ1-2	.	TGTGCCAGTAGTTCCTCTCCGGATAGGGGGTCGACGTTTTATGGCTACACCTTC	CASSSSPDRGSTFYGYTF
few	TRBV5-1	TRBJ2-3	TRBD2	TGCGCCAGCAGTTTCAGCGGGAGTAGCGCAGATACGCAGTATTTT	CASSFSGSSADTQYF
.	TRBV6-1	TRBJ1-5	.	TGTGCCAGCACACGGGTCGAGAAAAATCAGCCCCAGCATTTT	CASTRVEKNQPQHF
few	TRBV13	TRBJ2-7	TRBD1	TGTGCCAGCAGCTCCTACAGGGGCCTTAGCTCCTACGAGCAGTACTTC	CASSSYRGLSSYEQYF
.	TRBV10-3	TRBJ1-2	TRBD1	TGTGCCATCAGTGCCGAGACAGGGGCTTATGGCTACACCTTC	CAISAETGAYGYTF
.	TRBV7-9	TRBJ2-1	TRBD1	TGTGCCAGCAGCTTAGGGGGGACAGGGAGGTACAATGAGCAGTTCTTC	CASSLGGTGRYNEQFF
.	TRBV30	TRBJ1-3	.	TGTGCCTGGAGCGTAGGGACTCTGGGAAACACCATATATTTT	CAWSVGTLGNTIYF
.	TRBV10-2	TRBJ2-5	TRBD2	TGCGCCAGCAGCCAAATGGCTTCGGGAGGGCTAGGAGAGACCCAGTACTTC	CASSQMASGGLGETQYF
.	TRBV7-9	TRBJ2-7	TRBD1	TGTGCCAGCAGCCTCAGGGGGCGCCAGTACGAGCAGTACTTC	CASSLRGRQYEQYF
.	TRBV7-8	TRBJ2-3	.	TGTGCCAGCAGCTTAACCCGGCGCGGGTTGAGCACAGATACGCAGTATTTT	CASSLTRRGLSTDTQYF
.	TRBV7-9	TRBJ1-1	.	TGTGCCAGCAGCCCGGACGGCAGGGGAAAGGCGAACACTGAAGCTTTCTTT	CASSPDGRGKANTEAFF
.	TRBV5-6	TRBJ1-6	.	TGTGCCAGCAGCTTCACAGGTTATAATTCACCCCTCCACTTT	CASSFTGYNSPLHF
.	TRBV2	TRBJ2-5	TRBD2	TGTGCCAGCAGGTCTAGCGGGGGGCCATGGGAGACCCAGTACTTC	CASRSSGGPWETQYF
.	TRBV13	TRBJ1-5	.	TGTGCCAGCAGCTTAAGGGGGGGGAGGGGGGCTGATCAGCCCCAGCATTTT	CASSLRGGRGADQPQHF
.	TRBV5-6	TRBJ2-7	TRBD1	TGTGCCAGCAGCCCGGCGACAGGGTCGCTGTACGAGCAGTACTTC	CASSPATGSLYEQYF
.	TRBV9	TRBJ1-2	TRBD1	TGTGCCAGCAGCCTCGGGACAGAAGCTAACTATGGCTACACCTTC	CASSLGTEANYGYTF
.	TRBV2	TRBJ1-1	TRBD1	TGTGCCAGCAGACACTCCGGGACAGAAAACACTGAAGCTTTCTTT	CASRHSGTENTEAFF
once	TRBV30	TRBJ1-4	.	TGTGCCTGGAGTCCTGGGACATCAACTAATGAAAAACTGTTTTTT	CAWSPGTSTNEKLFF
few	TRBV5-1	TRBJ1-4	TRBD1	TGCGCCAGCAGCTGGAGCGGGACAGGGGGTGAAAAACTGTTTTTT	CASSWSGTGGEKLFF
.	TRBV6-1	TRBJ2-7	.	TGTGCCAGCAGCCCCAGGTGGATCGAGCAGTACTTC	CASSPRWIEQYF
.	TRBV7-8	TRBJ2-1	TRBD2	TGTGCCAGCAGCCCCCGTCAGACTAGCGGGGGGGCAAATGAGCAGTTCTTC	CASSPRQTSGGANEQFF
.	TRBV6-4	TRBJ1-4	.	TGTGCCATCCCATCGACAGATCCAACTAATGAAAAACTGTTTTTT	CAIPSTDPTNEKLFF
.	TRBV25-1	TRBJ2-7	.	TGTGCCAGCAGCAAATACGAGCAGTACTTC	CASSKYEQYF
.	TRBV7-2	TRBJ2-1	TRBD1	TGTGCCAGCAGCTTAGTGTCCGGGACAGGGTGGAATGAGCAGTTCTTC	CASSLVSGTGWNEQFF